These T cell receptor beta chains were read from a single sample in a study of graft-versus-host responses after intestinal transplantation. Sequencing used immunoSEQ multiplex PCR; TCRdb keeps in-frame clones, though not all of them. There are around 97,000 clones in the sample; over 80% occur only once, and approximately 6% lies in the top ten. Their recognized antigens are unknown. The specimen comprised unstimulated CD8+ T cells sorted from spleen or lymph node cells, sampled before intestinal transplant. Source of these receptors: a human donor who received an intestinal transplant. CDR3s include the opening cysteine and the closing phenylalanine or tryptophan. Each record gives: V gene, J gene, D gene, clone size, CDR3 DNA, CDR3 protein. D genes are given only for firm matches. Expanded clones are given a class, and other clones once, few, many or no size at all.

v_call: TRBV7-2; j_call: TRBJ2-5; d_call: TRBD1; clone_size: .; cdr3_nt: TGTGCCAGCAGCTTAGGGTTGGGACAGGGGGTAGAGACCCAGTACTTC; cdr3_aa: CASSLGLGQGVETQYF
v_call: TRBV11-2; j_call: TRBJ2-1; d_call: TRBD2; clone_size: once; cdr3_nt: TGTGCCAGCAGCCCCGTGCTAGCGGGAGTAGACAATGAGCAGTTCTTC; cdr3_aa: CASSPVLAGVDNEQFF
v_call: TRBV6-5; j_call: TRBJ2-1; d_call: .; clone_size: .; cdr3_nt: TGTGCCAGCAGTTACTCGGGGGACAATGAGCAGTTCTTC; cdr3_aa: CASSYSGDNEQFF
v_call: TRBV11-1; j_call: TRBJ2-7; d_call: .; clone_size: once; cdr3_nt: TGTGCCAGCAGCCTCGGGACAAACGAGCAGTACTTC; cdr3_aa: CASSLGTNEQYF
v_call: TRBV5-4; j_call: TRBJ2-7; d_call: TRBD1; clone_size: once; cdr3_nt: TGTGCCAGCAGCTTGGAACAGGGGCCTAACTACGAGCAGTACTTC; cdr3_aa: CASSLEQGPNYEQYF
v_call: TRBV11-1; j_call: TRBJ2-7; d_call: TRBD2; clone_size: .; cdr3_nt: TGTGCCAGCAGCTTGAATCTAGCGGGAGTCCCCCACGAGCAGTACTTC; cdr3_aa: CASSLNLAGVPHEQYF
v_call: TRBV7-9; j_call: TRBJ2-7; d_call: .; clone_size: .; cdr3_nt: TGTGCCAGCAGCTTCCTCCCCCGTAACGAGCAGTACTTC; cdr3_aa: CASSFLPRNEQYF
v_call: TRBV12-5; j_call: TRBJ2-1; d_call: .; clone_size: .; cdr3_nt: TGTGCTAGTGGTTTGGTAGGAGGGCCTAGGGTCGTGCAGTTCTTC; cdr3_aa: CASGLVGGPRVVQFF
v_call: TRBV27; j_call: TRBJ2-1; d_call: TRBD1; clone_size: .; cdr3_nt: TGTGCCAGCAGTTTTATTTGGACAGGGGGGTTCAATGAGCAGTTCTTC; cdr3_aa: CASSFIWTGGFNEQFF
v_call: TRBV6-5; j_call: TRBJ1-1; d_call: .; clone_size: once; cdr3_nt: TGTGCCAGCAGTTACGGGATCGGGCACGCGTACCAAGCTTTCTTT; cdr3_aa: CASSYGIGHAYQAFF
v_call: TRBV13; j_call: TRBJ2-7; d_call: .; clone_size: .; cdr3_nt: TGTGCCAGCAGCTTAGGCCGGTTAGTTTCTGACGAGCAGTACTTC; cdr3_aa: CASSLGRLVSDEQYF
v_call: TRBV11-2; j_call: TRBJ2-3; d_call: .; clone_size: .; cdr3_nt: TGTGCCAGCAGCTTAGTCGGGGGATCGGATACGCAGTATTTT; cdr3_aa: CASSLVGGSDTQYF
v_call: TRBV7-9; j_call: TRBJ1-1; d_call: .; clone_size: .; cdr3_nt: TGTGCCAGCAGCCCGGGCGAGGCTAACACTGAAGCTTTCTTT; cdr3_aa: CASSPGEANTEAFF
v_call: TRBV9; j_call: TRBJ1-5; d_call: TRBD1; clone_size: .; cdr3_nt: TGTGCCAGCAGCGTAGGGGGGACAGCCAATCAGCCCCAGCATTTT; cdr3_aa: CASSVGGTANQPQHF
v_call: TRBV4-2; j_call: TRBJ2-7; d_call: TRBD2; clone_size: .; cdr3_nt: TGTGCCAGCAGCCCCGGGGCTAGCGGGGCCTACGAGCAGTACTTC; cdr3_aa: CASSPGASGAYEQYF
v_call: TRBV11-2; j_call: TRBJ2-7; d_call: .; clone_size: .; cdr3_nt: TGTGCCAGCAGCCGTGGGGGAGCCTACGAGCAGTACTTC; cdr3_aa: CASSRGGAYEQYF
v_call: TRBV7-6; j_call: TRBJ2-7; d_call: .; clone_size: once; cdr3_nt: TGTGCCAGCAGCTGGGGTCCTACAGGAGACTACGAGCAGTACTTC; cdr3_aa: CASSWGPTGDYEQYF
v_call: TRBV14; j_call: TRBJ1-1; d_call: .; clone_size: .; cdr3_nt: TGTGCCAGCAGCCAAAGTTCGATGGGGCAAGCTTTCTTT; cdr3_aa: CASSQSSMGQAFF
v_call: TRBV7-9; j_call: TRBJ2-7; d_call: .; clone_size: .; cdr3_nt: TGTGCCAGCAGTGGGCTATCCTACGAGCAGTACTTC; cdr3_aa: CASSGLSYEQYF
v_call: TRBV27; j_call: TRBJ1-1; d_call: .; clone_size: once; cdr3_nt: TGTGCCAGCAGTTTCGTCCTGGACACTGAAGCTTTCTTT; cdr3_aa: CASSFVLDTEAFF
v_call: TRBV29-1; j_call: TRBJ2-7; d_call: TRBD1; clone_size: .; cdr3_nt: TGCAGCGTTGACCTCCCCTCTCCCTTCCAAGGACAGGTCGGCTTCTCCTACGAGCAGTACTTC; cdr3_aa: CSVDLPSPFQGQVGFSYEQYF
v_call: TRBV27; j_call: TRBJ2-5; d_call: TRBD2; clone_size: few; cdr3_nt: TGTGCCAGCAGTTTATCCCCTGTACTAGCGGGGGGACTCGGGACCCAGTACTTC; cdr3_aa: CASSLSPVLAGGLGTQYF
v_call: TRBV7-9; j_call: TRBJ1-4; d_call: .; clone_size: few; cdr3_nt: TGTGCCAGCAGCTTAGGAACTCGGGGTAATGAAAAACTGTTTTTT; cdr3_aa: CASSLGTRGNEKLFF
v_call: TRBV28; j_call: TRBJ2-7; d_call: TRBD2; clone_size: .; cdr3_nt: TGTGCCAGCATAACCGGGACTAGCGGGAGTAAAGAGCAGTACTTC; cdr3_aa: CASITGTSGSKEQYF
v_call: TRBV5-6; j_call: TRBJ1-3; d_call: .; clone_size: .; cdr3_nt: TGTGCCAGCTCCCTCGCCCCGGGGGGGGGAAACACCATATATTTT; cdr3_aa: CASSLAPGGGNTIYF
v_call: TRBV6-4; j_call: TRBJ2-2; d_call: .; clone_size: .; cdr3_nt: TGTGCCAGCAGAGCCGGGACAACGAACACCGGGGAGCTGTTTTTT; cdr3_aa: CASRAGTTNTGELFF
v_call: TRBV4-1; j_call: TRBJ1-1; d_call: .; clone_size: .; cdr3_nt: TGCGCCAGCAGCCAAGTTTATCCTAATGCAGCTTTCTTT; cdr3_aa: CASSQVYPNAAFF
v_call: TRBV7-9; j_call: TRBJ2-7; d_call: .; clone_size: .; cdr3_nt: TGTGCCAGCAGCTTGGGAGGAACCTACGAGCAGTACTTC; cdr3_aa: CASSLGGTYEQYF
v_call: TRBV25-1; j_call: TRBJ2-3; d_call: TRBD1; clone_size: .; cdr3_nt: TGTGCCAGCTCTCCGGCCAAGTGGGACAGGAGCCCAGATACGCAGTATTTT; cdr3_aa: CASSPAKWDRSPDTQYF
v_call: TRBV7-9; j_call: TRBJ1-6; d_call: .; clone_size: .; cdr3_nt: TGTGCCAGCAGCTACCCCGGCGAGAATTCACCCCTCCACTTT; cdr3_aa: CASSYPGENSPLHF
v_call: TRBV6-5; j_call: TRBJ1-1; d_call: .; clone_size: once; cdr3_nt: TGTGCCAGCAGTTCGGAATTGGGGGGCGCGGACACTGAAGCTTTCTTT; cdr3_aa: CASSSELGGADTEAFF
v_call: TRBV7-6; j_call: TRBJ2-5; d_call: .; clone_size: .; cdr3_nt: TGTGCCAGCAGCTTAGCGCACGACCGTGGGGCCCCGACCCAGTACTTC; cdr3_aa: CASSLAHDRGAPTQYF
v_call: TRBV27; j_call: TRBJ2-7; d_call: TRBD2; clone_size: .; cdr3_nt: TGTGCCAGCGGGACTAGCGGGTACTACGAGCAGTACTTC; cdr3_aa: CASGTSGYYEQYF
v_call: TRBV11-2; j_call: TRBJ2-7; d_call: TRBD2; clone_size: .; cdr3_nt: TGTTCTACCTCTTCTAGCGGCTCCTACGAGCAGTACTTC; cdr3_aa: CSTSSSGSYEQYF
v_call: TRBV7-6; j_call: TRBJ1-1; d_call: .; clone_size: few; cdr3_nt: TGTGCCAGCAGCCAGGAGGGGGTGAACACTGAAGCTTTCTTT; cdr3_aa: CASSQEGVNTEAFF
v_call: TRBV19; j_call: TRBJ1-2; d_call: TRBD1; clone_size: few; cdr3_nt: TGTGCCAGTAGTCCTGACAGGGAGCTGGATGGCTACACCTTC; cdr3_aa: CASSPDRELDGYTF
v_call: TRBV6-6; j_call: TRBJ1-4; d_call: TRBD1; clone_size: .; cdr3_nt: TGTGCCAGCAGTGCCACCCGGGGACAGTCTAATGAAAAACTGTTTTTT; cdr3_aa: CASSATRGQSNEKLFF
v_call: TRBV5-4; j_call: TRBJ2-2; d_call: .; clone_size: .; cdr3_nt: TGTGCCTGTAGATTCGGGGACGGGGAGCTGTTTTTT; cdr3_aa: CACRFGDGELFF
v_call: TRBV6-5; j_call: TRBJ2-1; d_call: .; clone_size: once; cdr3_nt: TGTGCCTCGGCTTCGGGGAATGAGCAGTTCTTC; cdr3_aa: CASASGNEQFF
v_call: TRBV25-1; j_call: TRBJ2-1; d_call: TRBD2; clone_size: .; cdr3_nt: TGTGCCAGCAGTGACAACCCGACTAGCTCGCTGTCCTACAATGAGCAGTTCTTC; cdr3_aa: CASSDNPTSSLSYNEQFF
v_call: TRBV29-1; j_call: TRBJ1-4; d_call: TRBD1; clone_size: once; cdr3_nt: TGCAGCGTTGAGTCCCGGGACAGGGAGGGACTGTTTTTT; cdr3_aa: CSVESRDREGLFF
v_call: TRBV6-5; j_call: TRBJ2-7; d_call: .; clone_size: .; cdr3_nt: TGTGCCAGCAGTCCGGCCCACCACGAGCAGTACTTC; cdr3_aa: CASSPAHHEQYF